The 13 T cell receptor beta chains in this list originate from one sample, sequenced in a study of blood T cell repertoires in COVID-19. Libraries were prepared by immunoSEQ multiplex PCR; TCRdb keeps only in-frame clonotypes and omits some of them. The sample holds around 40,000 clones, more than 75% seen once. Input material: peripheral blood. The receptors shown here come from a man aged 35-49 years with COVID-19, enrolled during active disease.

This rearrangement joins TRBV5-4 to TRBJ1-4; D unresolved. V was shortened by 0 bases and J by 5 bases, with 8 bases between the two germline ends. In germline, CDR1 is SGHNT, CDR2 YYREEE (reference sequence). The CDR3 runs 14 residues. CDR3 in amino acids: CASSLARTNEKLFF. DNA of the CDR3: TGTGCCAGCAGCTTGGCCAGAACGAATGAAAAACTGTTTTTT.

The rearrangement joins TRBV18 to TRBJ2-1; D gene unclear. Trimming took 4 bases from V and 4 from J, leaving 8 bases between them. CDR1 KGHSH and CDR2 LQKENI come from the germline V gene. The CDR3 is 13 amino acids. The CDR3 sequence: CASSLTEYNEQFF. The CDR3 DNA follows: TGTGCCAGCTCACTGACGGAGTACAATGAGCAGTTCTTC.

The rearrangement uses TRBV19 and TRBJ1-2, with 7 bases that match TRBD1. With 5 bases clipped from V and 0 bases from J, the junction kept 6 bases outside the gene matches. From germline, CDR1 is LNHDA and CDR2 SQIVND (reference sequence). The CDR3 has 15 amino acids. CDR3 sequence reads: CASSPTDRSNYGYTF. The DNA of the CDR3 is TGTGCCAGTAGTCCGACGGACAGGTCTAACTATGGCTACACCTTC.

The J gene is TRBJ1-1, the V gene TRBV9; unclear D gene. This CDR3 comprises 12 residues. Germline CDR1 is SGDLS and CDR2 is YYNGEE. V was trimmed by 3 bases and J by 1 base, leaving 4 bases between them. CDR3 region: CASSAGNTEAFF. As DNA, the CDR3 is TGTGCCAGCAGCGCGGGGAACACTGAAGCTTTCTTT. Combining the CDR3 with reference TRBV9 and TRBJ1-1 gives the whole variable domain DSGVTQTPKHLITATGQRVTLRCSPRSGDLSVYWYQQSLDQGLQFLIQYYNGEERAKGNILERFSAQQFPDLHSELNLSSLELGDSALYFCASSAGNTEAFFGQGTRLTVV.

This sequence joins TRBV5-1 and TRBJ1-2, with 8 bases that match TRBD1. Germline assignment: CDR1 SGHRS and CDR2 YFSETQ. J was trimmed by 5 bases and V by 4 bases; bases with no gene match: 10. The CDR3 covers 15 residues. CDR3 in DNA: TGCGCCAGCAGCGGGGGGACAGGCGACGGGTATGGCTACACCTTC. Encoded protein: CASSGGTGDGYGYTF.

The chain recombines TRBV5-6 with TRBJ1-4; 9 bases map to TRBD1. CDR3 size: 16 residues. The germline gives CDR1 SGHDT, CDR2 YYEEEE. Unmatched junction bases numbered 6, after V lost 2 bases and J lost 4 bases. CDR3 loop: CASSFQQGADNEKLFF. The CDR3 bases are TGTGCCAGCAGCTTCCAACAGGGGGCCGATAATGAAAAACTGTTTTTT. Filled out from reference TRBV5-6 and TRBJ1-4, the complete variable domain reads DAGVTQSPTHLIKTRGQQVTLRCSPKSGHDTVSWYQQALGQGPQFIFQYYEEEERQRGNFPDRFSGHQFPNYSSELNVNALLLGDSALYLCASSFQQGADNEKLFFGSGTQLSVL.

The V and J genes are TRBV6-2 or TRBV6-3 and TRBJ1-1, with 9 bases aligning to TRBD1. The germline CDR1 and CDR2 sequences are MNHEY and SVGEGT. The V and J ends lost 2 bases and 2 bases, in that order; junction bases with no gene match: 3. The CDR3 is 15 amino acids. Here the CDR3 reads CASSYAGQGNTEAFF. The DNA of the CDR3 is TGTGCCAGCAGTTACGCGGGACAGGGAAACACTGAAGCTTTCTTT.

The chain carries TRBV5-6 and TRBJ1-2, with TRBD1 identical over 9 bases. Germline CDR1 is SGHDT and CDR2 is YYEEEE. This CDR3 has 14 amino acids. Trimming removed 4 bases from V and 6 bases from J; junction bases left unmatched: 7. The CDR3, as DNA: TGTGCCAGCAGCACCCGGGGACAGGGCCATGGCTACACCTTC. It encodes CASSTRGQGHGYTF.

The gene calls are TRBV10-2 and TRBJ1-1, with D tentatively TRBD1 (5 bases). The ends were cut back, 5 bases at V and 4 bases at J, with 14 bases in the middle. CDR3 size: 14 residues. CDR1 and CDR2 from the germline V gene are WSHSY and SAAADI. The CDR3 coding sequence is TGCGCCAGCAGTAAGGGGTTGTCGGGCACTGAAGCTTTCTTT. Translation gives CASSKGLSGTEAFF.

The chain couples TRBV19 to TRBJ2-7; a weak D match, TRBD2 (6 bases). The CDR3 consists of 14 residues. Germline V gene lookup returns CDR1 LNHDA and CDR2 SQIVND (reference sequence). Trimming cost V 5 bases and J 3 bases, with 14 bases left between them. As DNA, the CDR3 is TGTGCCAGTAGTCCGTCGACGGGGGACTACGAGCAGTACTTC. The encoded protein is CASSPSTGDYEQYF.

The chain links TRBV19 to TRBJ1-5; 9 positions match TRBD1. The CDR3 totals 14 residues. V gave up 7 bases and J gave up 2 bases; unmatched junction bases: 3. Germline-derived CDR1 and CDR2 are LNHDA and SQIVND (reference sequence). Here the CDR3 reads CASTRQGGNQPQHF. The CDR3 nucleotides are TGTGCCAGTACCCGACAGGGGGGCAATCAGCCCCAGCATTTT.

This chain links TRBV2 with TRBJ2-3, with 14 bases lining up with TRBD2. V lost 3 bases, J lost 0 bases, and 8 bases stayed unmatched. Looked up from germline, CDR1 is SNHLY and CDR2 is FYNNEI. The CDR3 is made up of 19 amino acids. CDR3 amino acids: CASSEPGTSGGLSTDTQYF. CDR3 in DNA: TGTGCCAGCAGTGAGCCAGGGACTAGCGGGGGCCTCAGCACAGATACGCAGTATTTT.

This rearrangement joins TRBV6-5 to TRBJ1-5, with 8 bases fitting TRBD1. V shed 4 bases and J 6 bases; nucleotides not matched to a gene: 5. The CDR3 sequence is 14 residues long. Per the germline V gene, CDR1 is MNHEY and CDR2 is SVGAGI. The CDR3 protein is CASSSAGGGQPQHF. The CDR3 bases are TGTGCCAGCAGTTCGGCAGGGGGCGGTCAGCCCCAGCATTTT.